This T cell receptor (beta chain) was sequenced in a study of blood T cell repertoires in COVID-19. Study at large: Acute-phase and convalescent COVID-19 samples originated in the United States, Italy and Spain. From T cells, B-cell-depleted T cells, or PBMCs came the material, which was cDNA or gDNA.

Enrolled through a virtual design, the participants were between roughly 18 and 95 years of age and came from around 25 US areas. This CDR3 comprises 15 residues. V lost 2 bases and J 0 bases, leaving 9 bases between the germline ends. The germline CDR1 and CDR2 sequences are SGHTS and YDEGEE. In the authors' workflow: Amplification from reference gene primers served as the basis for estimated nucleated cell counts. Assay: immunoSEQ multiplex PCR; the TCRdb copy retains only in-frame clones and omits some. V, J and clone size reflect that table, while D and trimming were determined from the DNA. The sample contains some 230,000 clones, roughly nine tenths of which appear only once. This clone occurred once.

The sample comprised PBMCs or T cells enriched from blood (not recorded which). The TCR sequence derives from a woman aged 18-30 years in a cohort exposed to, infected with or recovered from COVID-19 (not recorded which). The rearrangement uses TRBV5-8 and TRBJ1-3; the D is unclear. Here the CDR3 DNA reads TGTGCCAGCAGCTTAGGAGCACACTCTGGAAACACCATATATTTT. Translation: CASSLGAHSGNTIYF.